Following are 31 T cell receptor beta chains from one sample sequenced in a study of T cell responses to AZD1222 COVID-19 vaccine (dated by TCRdb to 2020 to 2022). Receptors were amplified or captured by the immunoSEQ multiplex PCR assay. In its TCRdb copy, this immuneACCESS table keeps in-frame sequences only and misses some clones. Where compared with another copy, unresolved V genes explain less than half of these, and the others have no known cause. A total of approximately 110,000 clones appear in this sample, roughly 89% of them only once. The biggest ten clones account for around 45% of the sample. The sample's time point label, decoded: about 28 days (+/-7) after the second vaccine dose. The source was peripheral blood, collected 28 days after the second AZD1222 dose. The receptors were gathered from an adult who received the AZD1222 COVID-19 vaccine.

The chain recombines TRBV19 with TRBJ1-6; D is uncertain. CDR1 is LNHDA and CDR2 is SQIVND in the germline V gene (reference sequence). CDR3 length: 17 amino acids. V shed 1 base and J shed 7 bases, with 17 bases lying between them. CDR3 nucleotides: TGTGCCAGTAGTATAGGAAAGAGGACCTCGGAGAATTCACCCCTCCACTTT. This codes for CASSIGKRTSENSPLHF.

The table lists this clone with a few counts. V is TRBV7-3 and J is TRBJ2-1; D is undetermined. The germline V gene encodes CDR1 SGHTA and CDR2 FQGTGA. This CDR3 is 12 amino acids long. V lost 3 bases and J 8 bases, leaving 8 bases between the germline ends. The CDR3 nucleotides are TGTGCCAGCAGCTTTGGTGGGGATGAGCAGTTCTTC. Protein: CASSFGGDEQFF.

The V gene is TRBV11-2, the J gene TRBJ2-1; 7 bases are a match to TRBD2. This CDR3 has 16 amino acids. Per the germline V gene, CDR1 is SGHAT and CDR2 is FQNNGV. V lost 1 base and J lost 4; bases outside the gene matches: 7. CDR3 sequence: CASSLVASGTYNEQFF. The DNA for the CDR3 is TGTGCCAGCAGCTTAGTGGCTAGCGGTACTTACAATGAGCAGTTCTTC.

V usage is TRBV9 and J usage is TRBJ1-3; D is perhaps TRBD1 (5 bases). The CDR3 consists of 16 residues. V was shortened by 1 base and J by 2 bases, with 13 bases between the two germline ends. Looked up from germline, CDR1 is SGDLS and CDR2 is YYNGEE. Written as DNA, the CDR3 is TGTGCCAGCAGCGTAACGGGGCTAGATGCTGGAAACACCATATATTTT. Its protein is CASSVTGLDAGNTIYF.

V is TRBV18 and J is TRBJ1-1, with unresolved D. CDR3 size: 18 residues. Trimming removed 3 bases from V and 4 bases from J, with 24 bases in between. Germline lookup yields CDR1 KGHSH and CDR2 LQKENI. The CDR3 region has the DNA TGTGCCAGCTCACCTTTAGAGATGACGTACGGAGGGAGCACTGAAGCTTTCTTT. Its translation: CASSPLEMTYGGSTEAFF.

V and J are TRBV11-1 and TRBJ2-4, with TRBD1 as a possible D gene (5 bases). Trimming pared 5 bases from V and 8 bases from J, leaving 10 bases between. The CDR3 is 12 amino acids. Germline assignment: CDR1 SGHAT and CDR2 FQDESV (reference sequence). In DNA form, the CDR3 reads TGTGCCAGCAGCCCCCAGGGATACATTCAGTACTTC. It yields the protein CASSPQGYIQYF.

Only one count was recorded for this clone. The chain carries TRBV7-7 and TRBJ2-7; TRBD2 aligns across 9 bases. The CDR3 is 16 residues long. V shed 5 bases, J shed 6 bases, and the junction held 14 bases outside the gene matches. Germline CDR1 reads SSHAT; CDR2 reads FNYEAQ (reference sequence). The chain's CDR3 is CASSRRGASGKGEQYF. Written as DNA, the CDR3 is TGTGCCAGCAGCCGACGTGGGGCTAGCGGGAAAGGCGAGCAGTACTTC.

This sequence joins TRBV7-2 and TRBJ1-1; 7 nucleotides agree with TRBD1. This CDR3 has 17 residues. Per the germline V gene, CDR1 is SGHTA and CDR2 is FQGNSA. V shed 1 base, J shed 4 bases, and the junction held 12 bases outside the gene matches. CDR3 in amino acids: CASSLGRHRGGTTEAFF. In nucleotides, the CDR3 is TGTGCCAGCAGCTTAGGTCGGCACAGGGGAGGTACCACTGAAGCTTTCTTT.

V is TRBV11-3 and J is TRBJ2-2; 7 nucleotides match TRBD2. Germline CDR1 is SGHNT and CDR2 is YENEEA. The CDR3 loop spans 20 amino acids. J was trimmed by 6 bases and V by 4 bases; bases with no gene match: 23. This CDR3 is CASSSRPGGSWDWGAGELFF. The DNA for the CDR3 is TGTGCCAGCAGCTCTAGACCTGGCGGGAGCTGGGACTGGGGGGCCGGGGAGCTGTTTTTT.

The rearrangement links TRBV18 to TRBJ2-3, with 8 bases fitting TRBD2. Looked up from germline, CDR1 is KGHSH and CDR2 is LQKENI. V was pared by 0 bases and J by 4 bases, with 9 bases of the junction left unmatched. This CDR3 is built from 17 residues. Here the CDR3 reads CASSPPGSGRYADTQYF. CDR3 bases: TGTGCCAGCTCACCACCGGGGAGCGGGAGATACGCAGATACGCAGTATTTT.

This chain uses TRBV28 with TRBJ2-1; 12 bases map to TRBD2. This CDR3 region has 14 residues. CDR1 is MDHEN and CDR2 is SYDVKM in the germline V gene. Trimming removed 2 bases from V and 9 bases from J; junction bases left unmatched: 2. DNA of the CDR3: TGTGCCAGCAGTTTACTAGCGGGAGGGGGTGAGCAGTTCTTC. It yields the protein CASSLLAGGGEQFF.

V and J are TRBV28 and TRBJ1-2; 8 positions agree with TRBD1. The CDR3 has 16 residues. Germline CDR1 reads MDHEN; CDR2 reads SYDVKM. After removal of 8 bases from V and 1 base from J, the junction contained 12 bases not matched to a gene. CDR3 sequence: CASRIQQGGGNYGYTF. CDR3 nucleotide sequence: TGTGCCAGCCGAATCCAACAGGGGGGAGGTAACTATGGCTACACCTTC.

This clone was seen more than once but under ten times. This chain links TRBV18 with TRBJ1-2; 8 bases fit TRBD1. Looked up from germline, CDR1 is KGHSH and CDR2 is LQKENI. The CDR3 runs 14 residues. The V segment lost 2 bases and the J segment 7 bases; nucleotides outside the gene matches: 6. The CDR3 spells CASSPSGGIGGYTF. The DNA for the CDR3 is TGTGCCAGCTCACCATCAGGGGGCATCGGTGGCTACACCTTC.

The chain couples TRBV28 to TRBJ1-2; TRBD1 agrees at 7 bases. This CDR3 is built from 16 residues. Trimming took 3 bases from V and 2 from J; bases not matched to a gene: 9. Germline loops: CDR1 MDHEN, CDR2 SYDVKM. For the CDR3, the DNA is TGTGCCAGCAGTTTGTGGGCAGGACAGGTGAACTATGGCTACACCTTC. It encodes CASSLWAGQVNYGYTF.

The chain carries TRBV3-1 (or the pseudogene TRBV3-2) and TRBJ1-2; D remains ambiguous. The CDR3 spans 15 residues. With 3 bases removed from V and 6 bases from J, the gap between germline ends came to 17 bases. Germline lookup yields CDR1 LGHDT and CDR2 YNNKEL (reference sequence). The CDR3 reads CASSQSPLGRNGYTF. DNA for the CDR3: TGTGCCAGCAGCCAGTCCCCCCTGGGAAGGAATGGCTACACCTTC.

This sequence joins TRBV9 and TRBJ2-7, with D possibly TRBD2 on 5 matching bases. Germline CDR1 is SGDLS and CDR2 is YYNGEE. There are 16 residues in the CDR3. V was cut by 4 bases and J by 4 bases, with 21 bases left in between. The chain's CDR3 is CASSSGRASGSYEQYF. The CDR3 DNA sequence: TGTGCCAGCAGCAGCGGCCGGGCCTCGGGGTCTTACGAGCAGTACTTC. The full variable domain, with the rest looked up from reference TRBV9 and TRBJ2-7, is DSGVTQTPKHLITATGQRVTLRCSPRSGDLSVYWYQQSLDQGLQFLIQYYNGEERAKGNILERFSAQQFPDLHSELNLSSLELGDSALYFCASSSGRASGSYEQYFGPGTRLTVT.

The V and J genes are TRBV11-2 and TRBJ2-7, with 11 bases aligning to TRBD1. There are 14 residues in the CDR3. Germline values: CDR1 SGHAT, CDR2 FQNNGV. Trimming removed 5 bases from V and 6 bases from J; junction bases left unmatched: 6. CDR3 in amino acids: CASSLGQGGIEQYF. DNA of the CDR3: TGTGCCAGCAGCCTGGGACAGGGGGGAATCGAGCAGTACTTC.

The chain couples TRBV30 to TRBJ2-1, with D unclear. Germline values: CDR1 GTSNPN, CDR2 SVGIG (reference sequence). The CDR3 contains 13 residues. Trimming removed 7 bases from V and 0 bases from J, with 10 bases in between. CDR3 in amino acids: CASTIFSYNEQFF. In DNA form, the CDR3 reads TGTGCCTCTACCATATTCTCCTACAATGAGCAGTTCTTC.

This sequence joins TRBV12-3 or TRBV12-4 and TRBJ1-1; tentative D call: TRBD1 (5 bases). The CDR3 sequence is 12 residues long. V shed 11 bases and J shed 4 bases, with 14 bases lying between them. In DNA, the CDR3 is TGTGCCGCGGGTTGGGGCGGCACTGAAGCTTTCTTT. This sequence encodes CAAGWGGTEAFF.

The chain combines TRBV9 with TRBJ2-3; 7 positions agree with TRBD1. This CDR3 is 14 amino acids long. Trimming removed 0 bases from V and 3 bases from J; junction bases left unmatched: 1. Germline V CDR1 and CDR2: SGDLS, YYNGEE. CDR3 sequence reads: CASSVDRGTDTQYF. In nucleotides, the CDR3 is TGTGCCAGCAGCGTAGACAGGGGAACAGATACGCAGTATTTT. The whole variable domain, remainder taken from reference TRBV9 and TRBJ2-3, is DSGVTQTPKHLITATGQRVTLRCSPRSGDLSVYWYQQSLDQGLQFLIQYYNGEERAKGNILERFSAQQFPDLHSELNLSSLELGDSALYFCASSVDRGTDTQYFGPGTRLTVL.

The V call is TRBV29-1, the J call TRBJ2-7, with D perhaps TRBD2 (5 bases). Trimming took 4 bases from V and 6 from J, leaving 10 bases between them. There are 11 residues in the CDR3. The germline V gene has CDR1 SQVTM and CDR2 ANQGSEA. CDR3 in DNA: TGCAGCGTTGCAATAGCGTTCGAGCAGTACTTC. As protein: CSVAIAFEQYF.

The chain combines TRBV19 with TRBJ2-1; D remains unclear. Trimming removed 6 bases from V and 1 base from J, with 10 bases in between. The CDR3 sequence is 14 residues long. Germline V gene data show CDR1 as LNHDA and CDR2 as SQIVND (reference sequence). CDR3 loop: CASRLAVSYNEQFF. DNA of the CDR3: TGTGCCAGTAGGTTAGCAGTATCCTACAATGAGCAGTTCTTC.

The chain carries TRBV4-3 and TRBJ1-2, with D possibly TRBD1 on 5 matching bases. The CDR3 extends over 15 amino acids. V lost 1 base and J 6 bases, leaving 15 bases between the germline ends. CDR1 LGHNA and CDR2 YSLEER come from the germline V gene. CDR3 nucleotides: TGCGCCAGCAGCCAAGCAGGGTTTGCGAGCAATGGCTACACCTTC. Translating it yields CASSQAGFASNGYTF.

The chain employs TRBV9 and TRBJ2-1, with 7 bases that match TRBD1. CDR1 and CDR2 (germline): SGDLS, YYNGEE. V shed 0 bases, J shed 8 bases, and the junction held 11 bases outside the gene matches. This CDR3 comprises 16 residues. The CDR3 DNA follows: TGTGCCAGCAGCGTAGATGAGGGGGCCGGGTCGCATGAGCAGTTCTTC. Protein product: CASSVDEGAGSHEQFF.

This chain joins TRBV11-1 and TRBJ2-7, with 11 bases lining up with TRBD2. The CDR3 loop spans 14 amino acids. Germline assignment: CDR1 SGHAT and CDR2 FQDESV (reference sequence). Trimming took 5 bases from V and 3 from J; bases not matched to a gene: 3. The DNA for the CDR3 is TGTGCCAGCAGCCGGGGACTAGCGGACTACGAGCAGTACTTC. Translation gives CASSRGLADYEQYF. Filled out from reference TRBV11-1 and TRBJ2-7, the complete variable domain reads EAEVAQSPRYKITEKSQAVAFWCDPISGHATLYWYRQILGQGPELLVQFQDESVVDDSQLPKDRFSAERLKGVDSTLKIQPAELGDSAMYLCASSRGLADYEQYFGPGTRLTVT.

The CDR3: CASSDRGRLDTGELFF. CDR3 DNA: TGCGCCAGCAGTGACAGGGGGCGCCTGGACACCGGGGAGCTGTTTTTT. V usage is TRBV10-2 and J usage is TRBJ2-2; 8 bases are a match to TRBD1. The CDR3 runs to 16 residues. Losses at the gene ends were 3 bases for V and 3 bases for J; bases not matched to a gene: 6. Germline CDR1 WSHSY, CDR2 SAAADI.

The gene calls are TRBV6-1 and TRBJ1-1; D call uncertain. V lost 2 bases to trimming and J lost 4 bases, with 14 bases between them. The CDR3 is 15 residues long. Germline V gene lookup returns CDR1 MNHNS and CDR2 SASEGT. The CDR3 reads CASSELGSDITEAFF. Here the CDR3 DNA reads TGTGCCAGCAGTGAACTCGGCAGCGATATCACTGAAGCTTTCTTT.

The CDR3: CASSKGTVANYGYTF. The DNA of the CDR3 is TGTGCCAGCAGCAAAGGGACGGTCGCTAACTATGGCTACACCTTC. The chain couples TRBV5-4 to TRBJ1-2, with D possibly matching TRBD1 (5 bases). Germline V gene sequence: CDR1 SGHNT, CDR2 YYREEE (reference sequence). Trimming pared 4 bases from V and 0 bases from J, leaving 13 bases between. The CDR3 extends over 15 amino acids.

This chain connects TRBV15 to TRBJ1-1; 7 bases agree with TRBD1. CDR3 length: 14 amino acids. V gave up 3 bases and J gave up 2 bases; unmatched junction bases: 3. CDR1 LNHNV and CDR2 YYDKDF come from the germline V gene (reference sequence). The CDR3 nucleotides read TGTGCCACCAGCAGGGGACAGATAAACACTGAAGCTTTCTTT. It encodes CATSRGQINTEAFF.

This rearrangement joins TRBV6-6 to TRBJ1-6; maybe TRBD1 (6 bases). Germline loops: CDR1 MNHNY, CDR2 SVGAGI (reference sequence). Trimming stripped 6 bases from V and 5 bases from J, with 14 bases between. The CDR3 consists of 15 residues. The CDR3 DNA follows: TGTGCCAGCAGCCCGGATAGGGGGAATAATTCACCCCTCCACTTT. Amino acids: CASSPDRGNNSPLHF.

The rearrangement links TRBV7-9 to TRBJ2-2; possibly TRBD2 for D (5 bases). This CDR3 is built from 14 residues. Trimming left V 5 bases short and J 1 base short, with 8 bases between. CDR1 and CDR2 (germline): SEHNR, FQNEAQ (reference sequence). CDR3 sequence (DNA): TGTGCCAGCAGCGGGAGACAGAACACCGGGGAGCTGTTTTTT. Residues: CASSGRQNTGELFF.